These T cell receptor beta chains were read from a single sample in a study of vaccination and CD4 T cells after COVID-19. TCRdb re-derived calls from the PCR reads in MiXCR, one entry per CDR3 protein. The sample lists 20,000 to 30,000 distinct CDR3 sequences, less than 65% seen once, with approximately 5.4% in the top ten. Antigens for these TCRs are unknown. The sequenced material came from CD4+ T cells from blood, cultured in vitro. These receptors all come from a human donor who had recovered from COVID-19. Both conserved end residues are part of each CDR3. Fields, in order: CDR3 DNA, CDR3 protein, V gene, D gene, clone size, J gene. D genes are given only for firm matches. Not every row has a clone size; where given, it reads once, few, many or a size class.

TGCAGCGTCGGAGGACTAGCGAAAGAGACCCAGTACTTC CSVGGLAKETQYF TRBV29-1 TRBD2 NA TRBJ2-5
TGTGCCAGTAGCAAGGGGCTCGGCTATGGCTACACCTTC CASSKGLGYGYTF TRBV19 NA NA TRBJ1-2
TGCAGTGCCCGGGCAGGGGGGGCCTACAATCAGCCCCAGCATTTT CSARAGGAYNQPQHF TRBV20-1 TRBD1 medium-sized TRBJ1-5
TGTGCCAGCAGTTTGGGCAGGGGGACGGGCTACACCTTC CASSLGRGTGYTF TRBV6-5 TRBD1 NA TRBJ1-2
TGTGCCAGCAGTGCCCCCAATCAGCCCCAGCATTTT CASSAPNQPQHF TRBV28 NA NA TRBJ1-5
TGTGCCAGCAGTGAATCGTTGACAGGAGCTAGCAATCAGCCCCAGCATTTT CASSESLTGASNQPQHF TRBV6-1 NA few TRBJ1-5
TGTGCCAGCAGCTACCACCCCCTCCGGGACAGGAGGGATACGCAGTATTTT CASSYHPLRDRRDTQYF TRBV5-5 TRBD1 NA TRBJ2-3
TGCGCCAGCAGCCAGGAACCTAACGGGATTGAACGTTTCAATGAGCAGTTCTTC CASSQEPNGIERFNEQFF TRBV4-3 NA NA TRBJ2-1
TGTGCCAGCAGCTTAGCGGGGGGGCGCTTTAAATCCCCGTACCAAGAGACCCAGTACTTC CASSLAGGRFKSPYQETQYF TRBV7-8 NA NA TRBJ2-5
TGTGCCAGCAGTTCCGGTGGCGGGGCGACCCAGTACTTC CASSSGGGATQYF TRBV28 NA NA TRBJ2-5
TGCGCCAGCAGCCAGGGGGGTAGGGAGACCCAGTACTTC CASSQGGRETQYF TRBV5-1 NA NA TRBJ2-5
TGCAGTGCTAACAGAGACTACGAGCAGTACTTC CSANRDYEQYF TRBV20-1 NA NA TRBJ2-7
TGTGCCAGCAGTCGACAGAATTATCCCTACGAGCAGTACTTC CASSRQNYPYEQYF TRBV12-3/TRBV12-4 NA NA TRBJ2-7
TGCAGTGCTAGATTCGACAGGGACCCAGATACGCAGTATTTT CSARFDRDPDTQYF TRBV20-1 TRBD1 NA TRBJ2-3
TGTGCCAGCAGCTTACCTGCTGGACAGAGGACCTTGAACATTCAGTACTTC CASSLPAGQRTLNIQYF TRBV7-3 NA few TRBJ2-4
TGTGCCAGCAGTGACAACAGGGGCCCCGGGACCCGCCGCTACGAGCAGTACTTC CASSDNRGPGTRRYEQYF TRBV6-1 TRBD1 NA TRBJ2-7
TGTGCCAGCAGTGAAGATACAGTCCATAGCAATCAGCCCCAGCATTTT CASSEDTVHSNQPQHF TRBV2 NA NA TRBJ1-5
TGCAGTGCTAGGTGGCAGGGGGTCACTGAAGCTTTCTTT CSARWQGVTEAFF TRBV20-1 TRBD1 NA TRBJ1-1
TGCGCCAGCAGCTTGACACAGGTTCGTTCCGGGGAGCTGTTTTTT CASSLTQVRSGELFF TRBV5-1 NA few TRBJ2-2
TGTGCCTGGAGACGGAGCTACGAGCAGTACTTC CAWRRSYEQYF TRBV30 NA NA TRBJ2-7
TGTGCCAGCAGTTCCTCGGACCGAGTGGACTATGGCTACACCTTC CASSSSDRVDYGYTF TRBV6-2/TRBV6-3 NA few TRBJ1-2
TGTGCCAGCAGTCCCTCCCAGGGCCTAAATCAGCCCCGGCATTTT CASSPSQGLNQPRHF TRBV28 NA NA TRBJ1-5
TGTGCCAGCAGTTACTCCGGGACAGGGTCGAGCGAGCAGTACTTC CASSYSGTGSSEQYF TRBV6-2/TRBV6-3 TRBD1 NA TRBJ2-7
TGTGCCAGCAGTGAAGCGAGCCATTATGGCTACACCTTC CASSEASHYGYTF TRBV2 NA NA TRBJ1-2
TGTGCCAGCAGCGGTGGGCAGGGTGGCTACACCTTC CASSGGQGGYTF TRBV7-2 NA NA TRBJ1-2
TGTGCCACCAGAGGCCCATCGCGGGGCTCCTTCTACAATGAGCAGTTCTTC CATRGPSRGSFYNEQFF TRBV24-1 NA NA TRBJ2-1
TGTGCCAGCAGCTTGATGCGCGACACTGAAGCTTTCTTT CASSLMRDTEAFF TRBV5-8 NA NA TRBJ1-1
TGTGCCAGCAGTTTGAGATCATCCCTCTTTAACTATGGCTACACCTTC CASSLRSSLFNYGYTF TRBV27 NA NA TRBJ1-2
TGTGCCAGCACAATCCGGGAGGGAGAAGGTGGAAACACCATATATTTT CASTIREGEGGNTIYF TRBV28 NA few TRBJ1-3
TGTGCCAGCAGTTTGTGGGCCCGGGGGGGAAAATCCAATGAGCAGTTCTTC CASSLWARGGKSNEQFF TRBV27 TRBD2 NA TRBJ2-1
TGTGCCAGTACTCGCGACAGGATGAACACTGAAGCTTTCTTT CASTRDRMNTEAFF TRBV19 NA few TRBJ1-1
TGCAGTGCCGTTATCGGGACAGGGGGCGATCAGCCCCAGCATTTT CSAVIGTGGDQPQHF TRBV20-1 TRBD1 few TRBJ1-5
TGCAGTGCTAGAGATCAAGAGGGGACAGGGGATCAGCCCCAGCATTTT CSARDQEGTGDQPQHF TRBV20-1 TRBD1 NA TRBJ1-5
TGTGCCAGCACCCCAGGTGGCTTTGAGGTCCCAGAGGAGTATTTT CASTPGGFEVPEEYF TRBV28 NA NA TRBJ2-3
TGTGCCAGCAGTTATCACAGGGGGAACCAGCCCCAGCATTTT CASSYHRGNQPQHF TRBV12-3/TRBV12-4 TRBD1 NA TRBJ1-5
TGCAGTGCCATAGCGGGAGTGACAGATACGCAGTATTTT CSAIAGVTDTQYF TRBV20-1 TRBD2 NA TRBJ2-3
TGTGCCAGCAGCAAAGAGGTAGCGGGAGTATCCCTCGACGAGCAGTACTTC CASSKEVAGVSLDEQYF TRBV21-1 NA NA TRBJ2-7
TGTGCCAGCAGTCCGCCCGCCGGGACAGCCTCCTACGAGCAGTACTTC CASSPPAGTASYEQYF TRBV27 TRBD1 NA TRBJ2-7
TGTGCCAGCAGCTTGGCCTGGGCTAGCGGGAGTCACGAGCAGTACTTC CASSLAWASGSHEQYF TRBV5-6 TRBD2 once TRBJ2-7
TGTGCCAGCAGCTTAGCCTATATAGGGACTGAAGCTTTCTTT CASSLAYIGTEAFF TRBV7-2 NA NA TRBJ1-1
TGCGCCAGCAGCTTGAGGAGGACTAGCGGGAGTGTGGGGGATACGCAGTATTTT CASSLRRTSGSVGDTQYF TRBV5-1 TRBD2 NA TRBJ2-3
TGCAGTGCTAGAGCTACCGGGACTAGCGGGAGGGCCGCATCCCCTTCGACCTTCTTGAGGCAGTTCTTC CSARATGTSGRAASPSTFLRQFF TRBV20-1 TRBD2 few TRBJ2-1
TGTGCCAGCAGTAACCCTTGGACAGGCGACCAGCCCCAGCATTTT CASSNPWTGDQPQHF TRBV6-2/TRBV6-3 TRBD1 few TRBJ1-5
TGTGCCACCAGTGATTTGCCCGGTCAGCCCCAGCATTTT CATSDLPGQPQHF TRBV24-1 NA few TRBJ1-5
TGTGCCAGCAGTTGGTTGGGCTCCTACGAGCAGTACTTC CASSWLGSYEQYF TRBV28 NA NA TRBJ2-7
TGTGCCAGCAGTCCAAGGACGTTGGCTAATGAAAAACTGTTTTTT CASSPRTLANEKLFF TRBV6-2/TRBV6-3 NA NA TRBJ1-4
TGCAGCGTTGATCCCACAGATACGCAGTATTTT CSVDPTDTQYF TRBV29-1 NA NA TRBJ2-3
TGCAGTGCTAGGGCCACACTCTCGGGGGAGAGAGTCAAAAACATTCAGTACTTC CSARATLSGERVKNIQYF TRBV20-1 NA few TRBJ2-4
TGTGCCAGCACCGCAATACTTCCGGGACAGGGGTGGACTGAAGCTTTCTTT CASTAILPGQGWTEAFF TRBV27 TRBD1 NA TRBJ1-1
TGTGCCAGCACCGACGCCTACAATGAGCAGTTCTTC CASTDAYNEQFF TRBV7-2 NA NA TRBJ2-1
TGTGCCAGCAGTCCCCGGCGGGGTCGCTTTTCGAACACTGAAGCTTTCTTT CASSPRRGRFSNTEAFF TRBV6-1 NA NA TRBJ1-1
TGTGCCAGCAGTAACGACAGGGGAAATCAGCCCCAGCATTTT CASSNDRGNQPQHF TRBV25-1 TRBD1 NA TRBJ1-5
TGTGCCAGCAGTTACCTACGGAACACTGAAGCTTTCTTT CASSYLRNTEAFF TRBV27 NA NA TRBJ1-1